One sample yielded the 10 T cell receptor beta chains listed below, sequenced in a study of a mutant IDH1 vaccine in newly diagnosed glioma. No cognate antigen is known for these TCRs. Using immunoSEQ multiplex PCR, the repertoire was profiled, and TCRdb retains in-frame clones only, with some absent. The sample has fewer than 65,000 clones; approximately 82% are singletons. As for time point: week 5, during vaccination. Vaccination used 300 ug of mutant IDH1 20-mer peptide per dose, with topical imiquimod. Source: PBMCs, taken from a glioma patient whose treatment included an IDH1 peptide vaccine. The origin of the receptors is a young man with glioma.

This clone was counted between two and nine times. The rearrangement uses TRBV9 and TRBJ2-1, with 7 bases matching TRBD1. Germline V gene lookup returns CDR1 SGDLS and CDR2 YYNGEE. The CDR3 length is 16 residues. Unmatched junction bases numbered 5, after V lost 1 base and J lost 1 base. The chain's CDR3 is CASSVQTGRSYNEQFF. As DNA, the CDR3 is TGTGCCAGCAGCGTACAGACAGGGCGGTCCTACAATGAGCAGTTCTTC.

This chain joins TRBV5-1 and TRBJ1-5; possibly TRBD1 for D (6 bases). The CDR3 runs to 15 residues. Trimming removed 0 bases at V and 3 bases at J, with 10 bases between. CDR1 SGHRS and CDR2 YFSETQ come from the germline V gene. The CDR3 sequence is CASSLGGGYNQPQHF. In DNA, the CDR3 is TGCGCCAGCAGCTTGGGAGGGGGTTACAATCAGCCCCAGCATTTT.

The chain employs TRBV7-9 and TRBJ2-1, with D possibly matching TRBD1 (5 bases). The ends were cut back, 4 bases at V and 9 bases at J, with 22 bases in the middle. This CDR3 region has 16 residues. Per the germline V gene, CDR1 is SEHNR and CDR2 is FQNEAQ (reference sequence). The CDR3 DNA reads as TGTGCCAGCAGCTCTAGTCAGGTGGGGCCCCTCTTTGAGCAGTTCTTC. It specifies CASSSSQVGPLFEQFF.

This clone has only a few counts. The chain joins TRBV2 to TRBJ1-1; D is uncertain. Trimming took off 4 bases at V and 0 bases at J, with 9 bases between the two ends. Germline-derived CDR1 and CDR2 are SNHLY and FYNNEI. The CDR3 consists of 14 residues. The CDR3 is CASSGVNLNTEAFF. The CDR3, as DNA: TGTGCCAGCAGTGGGGTTAACCTGAACACTGAAGCTTTCTTT.

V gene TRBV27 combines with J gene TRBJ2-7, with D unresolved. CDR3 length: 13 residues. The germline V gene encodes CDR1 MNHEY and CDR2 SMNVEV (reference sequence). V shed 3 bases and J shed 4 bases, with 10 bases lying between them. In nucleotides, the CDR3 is TGTGCCAGCAGTTTTGATAAAGGATACGAGCAGTACTTC. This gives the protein CASSFDKGYEQYF.

CDR3 in amino acids: CASRSDRSSGANVLTF. For the CDR3, the DNA is TGCGCCAGCCGTTCGGACAGATCCTCTGGGGCCAACGTCCTGACTTTC. This sequence joins TRBV5-1 and TRBJ2-6; the D gene is possibly TRBD1 (6 bases). Germline-derived CDR1 and CDR2 are SGHRS and YFSETQ. The length of the CDR3 is 16 residues. The V end lost 7 bases, the J end lost 0 bases, and 14 bases lay between the germline ends.

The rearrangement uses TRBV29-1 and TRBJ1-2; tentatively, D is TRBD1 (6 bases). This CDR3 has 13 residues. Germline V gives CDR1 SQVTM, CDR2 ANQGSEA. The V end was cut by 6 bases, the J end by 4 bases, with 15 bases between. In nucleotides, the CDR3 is TGCAGCGTACCAGGGGAACTTGGCTATGGCTACACCTTC. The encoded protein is CSVPGELGYGYTF.

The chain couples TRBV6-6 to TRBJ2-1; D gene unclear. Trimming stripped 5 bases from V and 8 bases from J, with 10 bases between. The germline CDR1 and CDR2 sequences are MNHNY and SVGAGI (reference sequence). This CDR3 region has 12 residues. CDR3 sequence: CASSLQADEQFF. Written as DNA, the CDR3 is TGTGCCAGCAGTCTCCAAGCCGATGAGCAGTTCTTC.

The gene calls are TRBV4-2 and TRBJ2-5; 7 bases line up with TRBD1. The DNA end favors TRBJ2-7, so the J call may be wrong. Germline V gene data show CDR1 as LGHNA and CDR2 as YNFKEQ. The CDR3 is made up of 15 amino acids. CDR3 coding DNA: TGTGCCAGCAGCCAACCAGGGACAGTCTCCTACGAGCAGTACTTC. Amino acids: CASSQPGTVSYEQYF.

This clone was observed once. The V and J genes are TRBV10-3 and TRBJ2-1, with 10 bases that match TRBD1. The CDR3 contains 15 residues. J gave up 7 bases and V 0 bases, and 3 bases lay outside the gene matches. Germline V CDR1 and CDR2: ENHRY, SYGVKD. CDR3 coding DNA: TGTGCCATCAGTGAGTCGAGGACAGGGGGGAATGAGCAGTTCTTC. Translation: CAISESRTGGNEQFF.